Following are 27 T cell receptor beta chains from one sample sequenced in a study of shared clonotypes between healthy human individuals. Terminally differentiated effector memory CD45RA+ cells were left out of the naive CD8 fraction, which was CD45RO-negative and positively selected for CCR7. Only in-frame clones appear in the TCRdb table, and some are missing; sequencing was by immunoSEQ multiplex PCR. The sample consists of about 650,000 clones, just under 97% of them appearing once. The sample consisted of naive CD8+ T cells sorted from blood. The receptors derive from a woman aged 25 to 39 in good health.

In its sample, this clone was seen a few times. The chain uses TRBV5-1 and TRBJ1-1; the D is unclear. The V end was cut by 5 bases, the J end by 1 base, with 6 bases between. The length of the CDR3 is 12 residues. CDR1 and CDR2 from the germline V gene are SGHRS and YFSETQ. This chain's CDR3 is CASRLQNTEAFF. CDR3 DNA sequence: TGCGCCAGCAGACTCCAGAACACTGAAGCTTTCTTT. The variable domain in full, completed from reference TRBV5-1 and TRBJ1-1, reads KAGVTQTPRYLIKTRGQQVTLSCSPISGHRSVSWYQQTPGQGLQFLFEYFSETQRNKGNFPGRFSGRQFSNSRSEMNVSTLELGDSALYLCASRLQNTEAFFGQGTRLTVV.

The rearrangement uses TRBV11-2 and TRBJ1-1; D is unclear. Trimming left V 8 bases short and J 1 base short, with 8 bases between. Germline CDR1 reads SGHAT; CDR2 reads FQNNGV. CDR3 length equals 12 residues. CDR3 amino acids: CASPGRNTEAFF. For the CDR3, the DNA is TGTGCCAGCCCCGGGAGGAACACTGAAGCTTTCTTT.

The gene calls are TRBV2 and TRBJ1-5; D not resolved. The CDR3 is 16 residues long. The germline V gene has CDR1 SNHLY and CDR2 FYNNEI. Trimming removed 3 bases at V and 2 bases at J, with 14 bases between. Written as DNA, the CDR3 is TGTGCCAGCAGTGACGGTAAGGCCTCGGGCAATCAGCCCCAGCATTTT. Its protein is CASSDGKASGNQPQHF. The variable domain in full, with the rest retrieved from reference TRBV2 and TRBJ1-5, is EPEVTQTPSHQVTQMGQEVILRCVPISNHLYFYWYRQILGQKVEFLVSFYNNEISEKSEIFDDQFSVERPDGSNFTLKIRSTKLEDSAMYFCASSDGKASGNQPQHFGDGTRLSIL.

CDR3 bases: TGTGCCAGCAGCTTCCAGGACGGCTCCTACGAGCAGTACTTC. Translating gives CASSFQDGSYEQYF. The chain carries TRBV7-8 and TRBJ2-7, with D unclear. The CDR3 totals 14 residues. V was clipped by 3 bases and J by 0 bases, with 9 bases between them. Germline V lookup: CDR1 SGHVS, CDR2 FQNEAQ.

The J gene is TRBJ1-5, the V gene TRBV6-1; D not resolved. The CDR3 runs to 13 residues. Trimming took 3 bases from V and 6 from J, leaving 9 bases between them. CDR1 and CDR2 from the germline V gene are MNHNS and SASEGT. The CDR3 bases are TGTGCCAGCAGTGACGGAGTTGTTCAGCCCCAGCATTTT. Translation: CASSDGVVQPQHF.

The rearrangement joins TRBV29-1 to TRBJ2-7; tentative D call: TRBD2 (6 bases). Trimming removed 4 bases from V and 3 bases from J, with 16 bases in between. Germline V CDR1 and CDR2: SQVTM, ANQGSEA. The CDR3 covers 14 residues. The CDR3 DNA reads TGCAGCGTTGGGGGAGGAGCGGTTCTCTACGAGCAGTACTTC. Its translation: CSVGGGAVLYEQYF.

The chain links TRBV27 to TRBJ2-2; 10 bases are shared with TRBD1. V lost 5 bases, J lost 4 bases, and 4 bases stayed unmatched. The germline CDR1 and CDR2 sequences are MNHEY and SMNVEV (reference sequence). The CDR3 spans 15 residues. CDR3 bases: TGTGCCAGCAGTACCGGGACAGGGGTCACCGGGGAGCTGTTTTTT. Translation gives CASSTGTGVTGELFF.

This chain connects TRBV10-1 to TRBJ2-2, with 9 positions matching TRBD2. The length of the CDR3 is 15 residues. Germline V lookup: CDR1 WNHNN, CDR2 SYGVQD (reference sequence). The V segment lost 6 bases and the J segment 5 bases; nucleotides outside the gene matches: 7. CDR3 DNA: TGCGCCAGCAGCGCCCGACTAGCGGATACCGGGGAGCTGTTTTTT. Translating gives CASSARLADTGELFF.

The CDR3 DNA sequence: TGTGCCAACAAGACCGCTCCGACTGGGAACACTGAAGCTTTCTTT. Translating gives CANKTAPTGNTEAFF. The genes are TRBV9 and TRBJ1-1; D unclear. This CDR3 region has 15 residues. Trimming took 9 bases from V and 1 from J, leaving 19 bases between them. CDR1 SGDLS and CDR2 YYNGEE come from the germline V gene. Supplemented by reference TRBV9 and TRBJ1-1, the full variable domain reads DSGVTQTPKHLITATGQRVTLRCSPRSGDLSVYWYQQSLDQGLQFLIQYYNGEERAKGNILERFSAQQFPDLHSELNLSSLELGDSALYFCANKTAPTGNTEAFFGQGTRLTVV.

The gene calls are TRBV27 and TRBJ2-7; 9 nucleotides align to TRBD1. J was trimmed by 5 bases and V by 7 bases; bases with no gene match: 9. The CDR3 totals 14 residues. The germline V gene has CDR1 MNHEY and CDR2 SMNVEV (reference sequence). The CDR3 loop reads CASTTGTGNNEQYF. CDR3 bases: TGTGCCAGCACCACCGGGACAGGGAACAACGAGCAGTACTTC.

This chain links TRBV28 with TRBJ2-7, with TRBD2 matching 9 bases. Trimming took 6 bases from V and 1 from J; bases not matched to a gene: 4. Per the germline V gene, CDR1 is MDHEN and CDR2 is SYDVKM. The CDR3 length is 14 residues. In nucleotides, the CDR3 is TGTGCCAGCAGCAAGAGCGGGAGGTCCTACGAGCAGTACTTC. It codes for CASSKSGRSYEQYF.

With regard to this clone: The sample contains more than one DNA sequence encoding this CDR3. V gene TRBV5-1 combines with J gene TRBJ2-1, with no clear D. Trimming left V 2 bases short and J 6 bases short, with 6 bases between. CDR1 is SGHRS, CDR2 YFSETQ, per germline. This CDR3 has 12 amino acids. This CDR3 reads CASSFSGNEQFF. DNA for the CDR3: TGCGCCAGCAGCTTTTCCGGCAATGAGCAGTTCTTC.

The genes are TRBV4-1 and TRBJ2-1; D unclear. V lost 0 bases to trimming and J lost 8 bases, with 8 bases between them. Per germline, CDR1 MGHRA and CDR2 YSYEKL. This CDR3 has 13 amino acids. The CDR3 sequence: CASSQDPRDEQFF. DNA of the CDR3: TGCGCCAGCAGCCAAGATCCTAGGGATGAGCAGTTCTTC.

On this clone itself: Mismatch with germline at one junction end may stem from a read error. J is TRBJ2-1 and V is TRBV27; 16 nucleotides align to TRBD2. CDR3 length: 17 amino acids. CDR1 and CDR2 (germline): MNHEY, SMNVEV (reference sequence). The CDR3, as DNA: TGTGCCAGCAGCTTATTCGGGACTAGCGGGAGGGCGGGTGAGCAGTTCTTC. Its translation is CASSLFGTSGRAGEQFF.

The genes are TRBV27 and TRBJ2-7; perhaps TRBD2 as D (5 bases). V was shortened by 0 bases and J by 3 bases, with 12 bases between the two germline ends. Per the germline V gene, CDR1 is MNHEY and CDR2 is SMNVEV (reference sequence). There are 15 residues in the CDR3. The CDR3 coding sequence is TGTGCCAGCAGTTTATCGTTTCTAGCAGTCTACGAGCAGTACTTC. Translation gives CASSLSFLAVYEQYF.

The V and J genes are TRBV19 and TRBJ2-2; D is unclear. The germline gives CDR1 LNHDA, CDR2 SQIVND (reference sequence). V lost 3 bases and J 7 bases, leaving 9 bases between the germline ends. CDR3 length: 13 amino acids. The CDR3 region is CASSIVPGGELFF. In DNA form, the CDR3 reads TGTGCCAGTAGTATCGTGCCGGGCGGGGAGCTGTTTTTT.

The chain links TRBV28 to TRBJ1-5, with 9 bases lining up with TRBD1. V was pared by 4 bases and J by 7 bases, with 8 bases of the junction left unmatched. CDR1 is MDHEN, CDR2 SYDVKM, per germline. This CDR3 has 15 residues. The CDR3 DNA reads TGTGCCAGCAGTTCGGGGACAGGGAGAAGCCAGCCCCAGCATTTT. Translation: CASSSGTGRSQPQHF. Full variable domain (outside the CDR3, taken from reference TRBV28 and TRBJ1-5): DVKVTQSSRYLVKRTGEKVFLECVQDMDHENMFWYRQDPGLGLRLIYFSYDVKMKEKGDIPEGYSVSREKKERFSLILESASTNQTSMYLCASSSGTGRSQPQHFGDGTRLSIL.

The chain carries TRBV28 and TRBJ2-3; no reliable D call. The CDR3 is 15 residues long. Per germline, CDR1 MDHEN and CDR2 SYDVKM. Trimming shortened V by 2 bases and J by 2 bases, and 11 bases separated the two germline ends. In DNA form, the CDR3 reads TGTGCCAGCAGTTTAAGCACGGCCTTCACAGATACGCAGTATTTT. This sequence encodes CASSLSTAFTDTQYF.

For this clone: This specimen includes other DNA sequences encoding the same CDR3. This chain links TRBV10-3 with TRBJ2-7; D not resolved. CDR3 size: 12 residues. V lost 0 bases and J lost 3, with 3 bases in between. The germline gives CDR1 ENHRY, CDR2 SYGVKD. CDR3 loop: CAISESGYEQYF. DNA of the CDR3: TGTGCCATCAGTGAGTCGGGCTACGAGCAGTACTTC.

V and J are TRBV29-1 and TRBJ1-1, with a weak D call TRBD1 (5 bases). The CDR3 contains 14 residues. Trimming removed 3 bases from V and 6 bases from J, with 17 bases in between. Germline V lookup: CDR1 SQVTM, CDR2 ANQGSEA. Written as DNA, the CDR3 is TGCAGCGTTGAGGTTGACAGACCCGATTCTGAAGCTTTCTTT. Translated: CSVEVDRPDSEAFF. The complete variable domain, with remaining parts taken from reference TRBV29-1 and TRBJ1-1, reads SAVISQKPSRDICQRGTSLTIQCQVDSQVTMMFWYRQQPGQSLTLIATANQGSEATYESGFVIDKFPISRPNLTFSTLTVSNMSPEDSSIYLCSVEVDRPDSEAFFGQGTRLTVV.

The V call is TRBV11-2, the J call TRBJ2-3; D is ambiguous. This CDR3 region has 11 residues. In germline, CDR1 is SGHAT, CDR2 FQNNGV. V lost 1 base and J lost 6, with 2 bases in between. CDR3 residues: CASSLVDTQYF. CDR3 in DNA: TGTGCCAGCAGCTTAGTTGATACGCAGTATTTT.

With regard to this clone: Other DNA sequences in the same sample also yield this CDR3. V usage is TRBV9 and J usage is TRBJ1-1; D perhaps matches TRBD1 (5 bases). CDR3 length equals 14 residues. Germline-derived CDR1 and CDR2 are SGDLS and YYNGEE. Trimming pared 0 bases from V and 4 bases from J, leaving 10 bases between. The CDR3 protein is CASSVDGGGTEAFF. The CDR3 region has the DNA TGTGCCAGCAGCGTAGATGGGGGAGGCACTGAAGCTTTCTTT.

This clone has just a few counts. The rearrangement links TRBV7-9 to TRBJ1-1; TRBD1 might be the D (6 bases). Between the trimmed V and J ends, which lost 5 bases and 2 bases, there was a span of 12 bases. From germline, CDR1 is SEHNR and CDR2 FQNEAQ (reference sequence). The length of the CDR3 is 14 residues. The CDR3 DNA is TGTGCCAGCAGCGCCAGGGGAGACAACACTGAAGCTTTCTTT. It yields the protein CASSARGDNTEAFF.

This clone showed up just once. The rearrangement joins TRBV5-8 to TRBJ1-5; 12 bases match TRBD1. V trimming: 3 bases; J trimming: 7 bases; junction bases outside the gene matches: 8. This CDR3 is built from 16 residues. Per the germline V gene, CDR1 is SGHTS and CDR2 is YDEGEE. Here the CDR3 DNA reads TGTGCCAGCAGCTGGGGGACAGGGGGCGCGGGACAGCCCCAGCATTTT. Translated, it gives CASSWGTGGAGQPQHF.

Written as DNA, the CDR3 is TGTGCCAGCTCCGACAGTAACCAAGAGACCCAGTACTTC. Amino acids: CASSDSNQETQYF. The chain joins TRBV2 to TRBJ2-5; possible D gene TRBD1, 5 bases. CDR1 SNHLY and CDR2 FYNNEI come from the germline V gene. Deletions cut 8 bases from V and 0 bases from J, with 10 bases between. The CDR3 loop spans 13 amino acids.

With regard to this clone: Distinct nucleotide sequences in the sample also encode this CDR3. J is TRBJ2-7 and V is TRBV7-2; TRBD1 aligns across 10 bases. The CDR3 is made up of 14 amino acids. After removal of 3 bases from V and 4 bases from J, the junction contained 3 bases not matched to a gene. Per germline, CDR1 SGHTA and CDR2 FQGNSA. For the CDR3, the DNA is TGTGCCAGCAGCTTCGGGACAGGGGTGTACGAGCAGTACTTC. Translation: CASSFGTGVYEQYF.

The chain couples TRBV10-3 to TRBJ1-1, with 8 bases lining up with TRBD1. The V and J ends lost 6 bases and 1 base, in that order; junction bases with no gene match: 1. The CDR3 spans 13 residues. CDR1 and CDR2 (germline): ENHRY, SYGVKD. CDR3 loop: CAIRDRANTEAFF. The CDR3 nucleotides read TGTGCCATCAGGGACAGGGCGAACACTGAAGCTTTCTTT.